Listed below are T cell receptor beta chains from one sample, sequenced in a study of blood T cell repertoires in COVID-19. The data were produced by immunoSEQ multiplex PCR, yet TCRdb's version contains in-frame clones alone and is incomplete. The data hold 200,000 to 250,000 clones, with over 80% observed a single time. Sequences were obtained from peripheral blood. Receptors originate from a man aged 25 to 40 with COVID-19, enrolled during active disease. Each CDR3 is given with its conserved first and last residue. The D gene is left open where the match is weak. Clone size is not always given. Where it is, it says once, few, many or a class for expanded clones.

J gene	V gene	clone size	D gene	CDR3 DNA	CDR3 protein
TRBJ1-3	TRBV30	-	-	TGTGCCTGGAGCCGGACAGTTAGCCAAGTAAACACCATATATTTT	CAWSRTVSQVNTIYF
TRBJ1-1	TRBV10-3	once	TRBD1	TGTGCCATCAGGGGGACAGCCCCGAACACTGAAGCTTTCTTT	CAIRGTAPNTEAFF
TRBJ2-5	TRBV5-4	-	TRBD1	TGTGCCAGCAGCATACAGGGGGACCAAGAGACCCAGTACTTC	CASSIQGDQETQYF
TRBJ2-1	TRBV28	-	TRBD2	TGTGCCAGCAGGTCGACTAGCACTGAGCAGTTCTTC	CASRSTSTEQFF
TRBJ1-2	TRBV12-3/TRBV12-4	once	TRBD1	TGTGCCAGCAGTCCTCGACAGGGGCATGGCTACACCTTC	CASSPRQGHGYTF
TRBJ1-6	TRBV6-6	-	TRBD1	TGTGCCAGCAGTCTCCCGGACAGGGGTGGGAGGCCACCCCTCCACTTT	CASSLPDRGGRPPLHF
TRBJ2-1	TRBV5-1	-	TRBD2	TGCGCCAGCAGCGCCAGGACTAGCGGGGGGGATGAGCAGTTCTTC	CASSARTSGGDEQFF
TRBJ1-5	TRBV27	-	TRBD1	TGTGCCAGCAGAATCTCCGGGACAGGGATTGGTCAGCCCCAGCATTTT	CASRISGTGIGQPQHF
TRBJ1-1	TRBV19	-	-	TGTGCCAGTAGGGCCGTTAACACTGAAGCTTTCTTT	CASRAVNTEAFF
TRBJ2-3	TRBV7-6	-	-	TGTGCCAGCAGCCATCCGGTCCAGGGATCCACAGATACGCAGTATTTT	CASSHPVQGSTDTQYF
TRBJ1-1	TRBV29-1	few	-	TGCAGCGTGCATGGACAGCTGAACACTGAAGCTTTCTTT	CSVHGQLNTEAFF
TRBJ1-1	TRBV27	-	-	TGTGCCAGCCACCCTATACCGGGGGGCACTGAAGCTTTCTTT	CASHPIPGGTEAFF
TRBJ2-7	TRBV30	few	-	TGTGCCTGGAGTTCTGGACACCCCTACGAGCAGTACTTC	CAWSSGHPYEQYF
TRBJ2-3	TRBV6-5	-	TRBD2	TGTGCCAGCAGGACGCATAGCGGGGAGACGCAGTATTTT	CASRTHSGETQYF
TRBJ1-2	TRBV5-5	-	-	TGTGCCAGCAGCTTGATATTCGCCCTCATAGCTAACTATGGCTACACCTTC	CASSLIFALIANYGYTF
TRBJ1-6	TRBV4-3	-	TRBD1	TGCGCCAGCAGCCAAGAAGGGGGCCTTAGCTCCTATAATTCACCCCTCCACTTT	CASSQEGGLSSYNSPLHF
TRBJ2-7	TRBV6-7	-	-	TGTGCCAGCAGTTACTCCCCGGACATCCTACCTTTCAGGCCCTACGAGCAGTACTTC	CASSYSPDILPFRPYEQYF
TRBJ1-2	TRBV28	-	TRBD1	TGTGCCAGCAGTTTATTGTTATATACAGGGGGCGCCGCTAACTATGGCTACACCTTC	CASSLLLYTGGAANYGYTF
TRBJ2-3	TRBV12-5	-	TRBD2	TGTGCTAGTGCCCCGGACGGGGGGAGGATTCAGTATTTT	CASAPDGGRIQYF
TRBJ1-6	TRBV5-1	few	TRBD1	TGCGCCAGCAGCCCGGGACAGGGGGCCTTGCCCCTCCACTTT	CASSPGQGALPLHF
TRBJ1-5	TRBV5-8	-	-	TGTGCCAGCAGCTTGATAAATCAGCCCCAGCATTTT	CASSLINQPQHF
TRBJ2-7	TRBV23-1	-	-	TGCGCCAGACAGGGAAGCGGGGTTTACGAGCAGTACTTC	CARQGSGVYEQYF
TRBJ1-2	TRBV7-3	-	-	TGTGCCAGCAGCTTAAACGAGGGTGCGGATGGCTACACCTTC	CASSLNEGADGYTF